Listed below are T cell receptor beta chains from one sample, sequenced in a study of early T cells in non-severe SARS-CoV-2 infection. Each CDR3 protein gets one entry after TCRdb re-called the 5' RACE reads with MiXCR. The table lists 45,000 to 75,000 distinct CDR3 sequences, around 9% of them singletons. The sequencing sample was made of whole blood. The receptor set was obtained from an adult who was a healthcare worker with PCR-confirmed SARS-CoV-2 infection or an uninfected control (not recorded which). The CDR3 runs from the conserved cysteine through the conserved F or W. A D gene is named only where the DNA matches it firmly. Only part of the rows carry a size: once, few, many, or a class if the clone is expanded.

TRBV28	TRBJ2-2	-	many	12	CASEGFAGELFF	TGTGCCAGCGAGGGGTTCGCCGGGGAGCTGTTTTTT
TRBV29-1	TRBJ2-1	TRBD2	many	18	CSTRQGGGRGLSYNEQFF	TGCAGCACCCGACAAGGGGGCGGGAGGGGACTCTCCTACAATGAGCAGTTCTTC
TRBV29-1	TRBJ2-1	-	many	11	CSVLEGNEQFF	TGCAGCGTCCTAGAGGGCAATGAGCAGTTCTTC
TRBV5-4	TRBJ1-2	TRBD1	many	16	CASSQASGGRGYGYTF	TGTGCCAGCAGCCAAGCATCAGGGGGCCGAGGCTATGGCTACACCTTC
TRBV6-5	TRBJ2-7	-	many	14	CASRRVGSSYEQYF	TGTGCCAGCAGACGGGTTGGGAGCTCCTACGAGCAGTACTTC
TRBV7-9	TRBJ1-5	TRBD1	few	16	CASSRQGSAGNQPQHF	TGTGCCAGCAGCCGACAGGGATCGGCAGGGAATCAGCCCCAGCATTTT
TRBV20-1	TRBJ1-5	-	many	16	CSARASGRYSNQPQHF	TGCAGTGCTAGAGCCTCCGGACGGTATAGCAATCAGCCCCAGCATTTT
TRBV20-1	TRBJ2-1	TRBD2	many	20	CSASSFSSRGRQRIYNEQFF	TGCAGTGCTAGTTCGTTCTCAAGTCGCGGGAGGCAACGGATATACAATGAGCAGTTCTTC
TRBV28	TRBJ1-2	TRBD1	-	12	CASTGQGHGYTF	TGTGCCAGCACCGGACAGGGGCATGGCTACACCTTC
TRBV9	TRBJ2-7	-	-	15	CASSVGAGGGHEQYF	TGTGCCAGCAGCGTAGGAGCTGGAGGTGGTCACGAGCAGTACTTC
TRBV30	TRBJ1-3	-	-	14	CAWSGGAPGNTIYF	TGTGCCTGGAGTGGGGGGGCGCCGGGAAACACCATATATTTT
TRBV11-1	TRBJ1-1	-	medium-sized	16	CASSSAMDVGNTEAFF	TGTGCCAGCAGCTCCGCTATGGACGTGGGGAACACTGAAGCTTTCTTT
TRBV6-2/TRBV6-3	TRBJ2-1	TRBD2	few	15	CASSPPSGRGNEQFF	TGTGCCAGCAGTCCCCCTAGCGGGAGAGGAAATGAGCAGTTCTTC
TRBV15	TRBJ2-1	-	many	18	CATSRGSGWLPIYNEQFF	TGTGCCACCAGCAGAGGCTCGGGTTGGCTCCCGATCTACAATGAGCAGTTCTTC
TRBV12-3/TRBV12-4	TRBJ2-2	-	-	16	CASTDDRRELTGELFF	TGTGCCAGCACCGACGACAGGCGGGAGTTGACCGGGGAGCTGTTTTTT
TRBV4-3	TRBJ1-2	TRBD1	-	15	CASSQGRRGDYGYTF	TGCGCCAGCAGCCAAGGGCGCAGGGGGGACTATGGCTACACCTTC